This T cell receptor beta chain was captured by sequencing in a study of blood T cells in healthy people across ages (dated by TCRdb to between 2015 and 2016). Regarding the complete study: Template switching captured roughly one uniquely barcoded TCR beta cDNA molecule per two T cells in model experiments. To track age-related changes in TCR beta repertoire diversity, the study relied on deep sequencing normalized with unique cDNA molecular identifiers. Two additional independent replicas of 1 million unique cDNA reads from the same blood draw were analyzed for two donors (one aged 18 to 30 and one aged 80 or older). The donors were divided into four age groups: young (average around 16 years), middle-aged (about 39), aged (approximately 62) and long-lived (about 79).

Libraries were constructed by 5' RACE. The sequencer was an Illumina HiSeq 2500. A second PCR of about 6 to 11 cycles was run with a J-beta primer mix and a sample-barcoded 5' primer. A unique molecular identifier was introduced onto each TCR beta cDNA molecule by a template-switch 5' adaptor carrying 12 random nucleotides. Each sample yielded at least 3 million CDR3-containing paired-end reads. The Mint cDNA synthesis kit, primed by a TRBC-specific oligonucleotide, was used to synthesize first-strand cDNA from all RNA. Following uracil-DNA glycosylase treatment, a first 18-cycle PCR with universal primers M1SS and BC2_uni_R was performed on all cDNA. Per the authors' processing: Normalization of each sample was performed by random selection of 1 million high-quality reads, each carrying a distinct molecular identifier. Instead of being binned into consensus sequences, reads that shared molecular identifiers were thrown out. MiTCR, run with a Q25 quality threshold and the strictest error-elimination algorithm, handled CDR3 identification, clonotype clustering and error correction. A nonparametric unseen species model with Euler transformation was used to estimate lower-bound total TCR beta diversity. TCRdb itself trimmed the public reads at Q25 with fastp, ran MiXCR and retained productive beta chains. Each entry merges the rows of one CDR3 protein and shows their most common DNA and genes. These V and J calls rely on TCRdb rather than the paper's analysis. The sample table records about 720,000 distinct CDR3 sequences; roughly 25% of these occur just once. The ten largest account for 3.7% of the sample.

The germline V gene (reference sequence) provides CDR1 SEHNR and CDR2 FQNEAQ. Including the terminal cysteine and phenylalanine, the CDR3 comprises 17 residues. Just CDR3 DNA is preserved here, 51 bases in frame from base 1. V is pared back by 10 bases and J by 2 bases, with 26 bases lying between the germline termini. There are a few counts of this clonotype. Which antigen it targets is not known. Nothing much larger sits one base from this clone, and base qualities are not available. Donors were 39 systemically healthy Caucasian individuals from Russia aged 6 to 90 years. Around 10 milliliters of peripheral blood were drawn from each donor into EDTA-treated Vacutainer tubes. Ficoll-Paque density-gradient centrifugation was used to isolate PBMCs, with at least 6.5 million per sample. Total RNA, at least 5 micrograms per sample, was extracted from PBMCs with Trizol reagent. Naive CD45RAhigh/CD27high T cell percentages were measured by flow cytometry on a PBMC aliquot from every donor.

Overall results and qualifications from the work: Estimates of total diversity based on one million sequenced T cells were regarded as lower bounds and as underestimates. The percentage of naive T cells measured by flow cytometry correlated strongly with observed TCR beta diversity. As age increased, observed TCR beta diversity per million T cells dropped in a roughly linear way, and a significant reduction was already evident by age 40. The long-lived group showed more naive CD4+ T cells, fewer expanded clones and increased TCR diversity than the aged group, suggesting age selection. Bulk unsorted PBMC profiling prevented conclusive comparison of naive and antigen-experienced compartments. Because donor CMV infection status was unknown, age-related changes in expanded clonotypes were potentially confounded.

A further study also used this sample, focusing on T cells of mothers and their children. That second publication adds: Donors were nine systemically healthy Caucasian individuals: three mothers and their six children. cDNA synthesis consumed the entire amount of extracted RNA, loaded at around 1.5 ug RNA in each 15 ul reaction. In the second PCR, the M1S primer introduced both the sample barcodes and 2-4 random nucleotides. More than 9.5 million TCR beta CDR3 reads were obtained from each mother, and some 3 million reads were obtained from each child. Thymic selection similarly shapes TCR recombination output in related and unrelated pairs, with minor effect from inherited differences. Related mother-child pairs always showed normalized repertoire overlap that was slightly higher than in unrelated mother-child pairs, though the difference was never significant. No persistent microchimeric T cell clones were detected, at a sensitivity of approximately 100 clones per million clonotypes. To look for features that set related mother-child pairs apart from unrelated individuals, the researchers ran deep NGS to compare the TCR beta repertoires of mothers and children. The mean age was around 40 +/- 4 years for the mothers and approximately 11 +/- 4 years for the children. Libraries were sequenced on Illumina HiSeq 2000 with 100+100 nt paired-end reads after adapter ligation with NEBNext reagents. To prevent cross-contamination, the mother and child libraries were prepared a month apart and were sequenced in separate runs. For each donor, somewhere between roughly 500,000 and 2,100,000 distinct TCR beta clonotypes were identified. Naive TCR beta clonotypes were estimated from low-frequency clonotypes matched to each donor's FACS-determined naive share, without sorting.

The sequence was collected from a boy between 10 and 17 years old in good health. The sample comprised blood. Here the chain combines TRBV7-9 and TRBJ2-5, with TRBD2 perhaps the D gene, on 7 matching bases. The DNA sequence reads TGTGCCACCGAGGGGGGGCCCCGGCGGGCCTTACAAGAGACCCAGTACTTC. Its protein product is CATEGGPRRALQETQYF.